Shown below are 5 T cell receptor beta chains from a single sample sequenced in a study of blood T cell repertoires in COVID-19. Libraries were prepared by immunoSEQ multiplex PCR; TCRdb keeps only in-frame clonotypes and omits some of them. The profile shows under 250,000 clones, around four fifths of them singletons. Sequenced input: peripheral blood. The receptors were sampled from a woman aged 45-65 years with active or convalescent COVID-19.

As to this clone: At the DNA level, this CDR3 is encoded by other sequences in the same sample as well. This chain connects TRBV9 to TRBJ2-1; TRBD2 matches 7 bases. The J segment lost 4 bases and the V segment lost 3 bases, leaving 7 bases of the junction unmatched. Germline V CDR1 and CDR2: SGDLS, YYNGEE. The CDR3 runs 15 residues. The CDR3 DNA reads TGTGCCAGCAGCGCAGCCGGGACTACTTACAATGAGCAGTTCTTC. Translating gives CASSAAGTTYNEQFF.

This clone appeared once. V gene TRBV19 combines with J gene TRBJ2-6; D remains ambiguous. Trimming pared 5 bases from V and 0 bases from J, leaving 14 bases between. The germline V gene encodes CDR1 LNHDA and CDR2 SQIVND (reference sequence). The length of the CDR3 is 17 residues. CDR3 in DNA: TGTGCCAGTAGTCCATACTTAACGTTCTCTGGGGCCAACGTCCTGACTTTC. This translates into CASSPYLTFSGANVLTF.

The V call is TRBV7-9, the J call TRBJ1-4; no clear D gene. Germline V gives CDR1 SEHNR, CDR2 FQNEAQ (reference sequence). Trimming took 5 bases from V and 4 from J, leaving 8 bases between them. This CDR3 is 13 amino acids long. In DNA, the CDR3 is TGTGCCAGCAGCCAAACTCTTAATGAAAAACTGTTTTTT. Amino acid sequence: CASSQTLNEKLFF.

With regard to this clone: Germline and junction disagree at one end, which may indicate a read error. The chain has TRBV28 and TRBJ2-4; the D gene is possibly TRBD1 (6 bases). The CDR3 consists of 16 residues. The germline CDR1 and CDR2 sequences are MDHEN and SYDVKM. CDR3 bases: TGTGCCAACAGTCCCGCCGGGACACTTTCCAAAAACATTCAGTACTTC. It is translated as CANSPAGTLSKNIQYF.

The chain couples TRBV21-1 to TRBJ2-7; no DNA check was done on the table's D call, TRBD2. TRBV21-1 is tagged as a pseudogene. The CDR3 spans 15 residues. CDR3 residues: CASSMGGPCSYEQYV. The CDR3 DNA reads as TGTGCCAGCAGCATGGGGGGGCCATGCTCCTACGAGCAGTACGTC.